The T cell receptor beta chain under discussion was sequenced for a study of CD8+ T cells in alopecia areata. Points from the study as a whole: While patients received tofacitinib, many expanded lesional clones remained present in scalp and blood.

The sequencing template was cDNA reverse transcribed from extracted RNA. Clones were sequenced by immunoSEQ multiplex PCR, and TCRdb holds only the in-frame ones, with some missing. The data contain 190,000 or so clones, roughly 50% of them singletons. Concerning this clone: Its antigen is unknown.

Treatment meaning: oral pan-JAK inhibitor, 5-10 mg twice daily. The receptor was derived from a human donor with alopecia areata. The sequencing here drew on CD8+ T cells sorted from blood, taken at week 24, from a patient treated with tofacitinib.

This chain's CDR3 is CAWRDGASSYEQYF. In DNA form, the CDR3 reads TGTGCCTGGAGGGACGGGGCAAGCTCCTACGAGCAGTACTTC. The chain combines TRBV30 with TRBJ2-7; either TRBD1 or TRBD2 may fit D (5 bases each). The CDR3 length is 14 residues. Looked up from germline, CDR1 is GTSNPN and CDR2 is SVGIG (reference sequence). Trimming took 3 bases from V and 0 from J, leaving 12 bases between them.